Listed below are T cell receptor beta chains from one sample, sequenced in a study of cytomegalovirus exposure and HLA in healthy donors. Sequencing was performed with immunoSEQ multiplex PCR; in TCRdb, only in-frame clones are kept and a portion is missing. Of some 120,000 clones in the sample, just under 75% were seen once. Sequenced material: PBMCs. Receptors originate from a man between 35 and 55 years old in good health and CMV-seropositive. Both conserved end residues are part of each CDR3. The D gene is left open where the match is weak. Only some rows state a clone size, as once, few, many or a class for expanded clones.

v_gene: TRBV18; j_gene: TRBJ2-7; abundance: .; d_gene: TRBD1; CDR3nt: TGTGCCAGCTCACAGGGACAGATCTCCTACGAGCAGTACTTC; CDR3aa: CASSQGQISYEQYF
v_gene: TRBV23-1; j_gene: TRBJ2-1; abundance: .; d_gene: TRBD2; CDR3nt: TGCGCCAGCAGATCCTTAGCGGGGGGAAGCCACAATGAGCAGTTCTTC; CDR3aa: CASRSLAGGSHNEQFF
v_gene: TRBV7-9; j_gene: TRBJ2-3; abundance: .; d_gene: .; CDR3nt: TGTGCCAGCAGCCCCGGGAACACTCCGTCCGATACGCAGTATTTT; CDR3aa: CASSPGNTPSDTQYF
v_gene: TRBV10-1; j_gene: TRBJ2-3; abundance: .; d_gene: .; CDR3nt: TGCGCCAGCAGTACAGGCTCGAGGGATACGCAGTATTTT; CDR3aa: CASSTGSRDTQYF
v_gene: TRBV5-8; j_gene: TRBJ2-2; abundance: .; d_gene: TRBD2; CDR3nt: TGTGCCAGCAGCCTTAGCGGGAGTAAAGCCGGGGAGCTGTTTTTT; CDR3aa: CASSLSGSKAGELFF
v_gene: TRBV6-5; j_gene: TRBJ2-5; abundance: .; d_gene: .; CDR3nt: TGTGCCAGCAGTTACTCATGGGACTACCAAGAGACCCAGTACTTC; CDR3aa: CASSYSWDYQETQYF
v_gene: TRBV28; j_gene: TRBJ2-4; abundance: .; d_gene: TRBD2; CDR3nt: TGTGCCAGCAGCCCCCTTTTGGCATCCCCACGTACGGGACTAGCCTTC; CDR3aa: CASSPLLASPRTGLAF
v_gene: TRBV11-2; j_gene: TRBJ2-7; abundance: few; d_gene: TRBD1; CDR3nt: TGTGCCAGCAGGACAGGGGTCCGAGAGCAGTACTTC; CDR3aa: CASRTGVREQYF
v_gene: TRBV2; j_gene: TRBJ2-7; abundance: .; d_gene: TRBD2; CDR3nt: TGTGCCAGCAGTGAAAATAGCGGGGGGACCTACGAGCAGTACTTC; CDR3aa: CASSENSGGTYEQYF
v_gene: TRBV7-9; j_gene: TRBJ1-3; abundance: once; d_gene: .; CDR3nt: TGTGCCAGCAGCTTCGCAGGGGCTCGTGGAAACACCATATATTTT; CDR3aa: CASSFAGARGNTIYF
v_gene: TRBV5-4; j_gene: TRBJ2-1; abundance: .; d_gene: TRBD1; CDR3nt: TGTGCCAGCAGCCCTGGGACAGGGCATGAGCAGTTCTTC; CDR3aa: CASSPGTGHEQFF
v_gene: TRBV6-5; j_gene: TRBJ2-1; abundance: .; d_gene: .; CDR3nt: TGTGCCAGCAGCCTAACCGGGTCCAATGAGCAGTTCTTC; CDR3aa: CASSLTGSNEQFF
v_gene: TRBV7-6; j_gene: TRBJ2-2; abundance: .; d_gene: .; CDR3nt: TGTGCCAGCAGCTTAGGAGACACCGGGGAGCTGTTTTTT; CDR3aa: CASSLGDTGELFF
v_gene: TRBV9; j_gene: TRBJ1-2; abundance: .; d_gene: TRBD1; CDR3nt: TGTGCCAGCAGCGCCGGACAGGACTATGGCCACACCTTC; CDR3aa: CASSAGQDYGHTF
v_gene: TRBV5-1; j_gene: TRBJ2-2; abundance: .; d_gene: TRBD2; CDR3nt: TGCGCCAGCAGCTTTAGCGGGAGGGCCATCGGGGAGCTGTTTTTT; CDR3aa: CASSFSGRAIGELFF
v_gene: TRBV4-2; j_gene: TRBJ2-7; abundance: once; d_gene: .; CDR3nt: TGTGCCAGCAGCCTCGTGGGGACACTTTCCTCCTACGAGCAGTACTTC; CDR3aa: CASSLVGTLSSYEQYF
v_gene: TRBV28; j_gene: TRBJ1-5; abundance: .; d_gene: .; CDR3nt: TGTGCCAGCAGTTCGGGACACCTCAATCAGCCCCAGCATTTT; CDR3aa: CASSSGHLNQPQHF
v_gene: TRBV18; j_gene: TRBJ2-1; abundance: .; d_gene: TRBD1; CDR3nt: TGTGCCAGCTCACCAGCCGTCCGTGGGACAGGGTCCTACAATGAGCAGTTCTTC; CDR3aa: CASSPAVRGTGSYNEQFF
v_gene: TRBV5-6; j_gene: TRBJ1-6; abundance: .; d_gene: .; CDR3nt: TGTGCCAGCAGCTTGGGTCCCTGGACAGTTAATTCACCCCTCCACTTT; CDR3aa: CASSLGPWTVNSPLHF
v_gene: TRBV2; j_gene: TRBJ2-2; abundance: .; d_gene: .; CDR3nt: TGTGCCAGCAGGACGGACAGGAACACCGGGGAGCTGTTTTTT; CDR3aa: CASRTDRNTGELFF
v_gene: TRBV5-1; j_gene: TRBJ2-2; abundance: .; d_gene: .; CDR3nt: TGCGCCAGCAGCTTGGTCCAGGGTAACACCGGGGAGCTGTTTTTT; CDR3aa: CASSLVQGNTGELFF
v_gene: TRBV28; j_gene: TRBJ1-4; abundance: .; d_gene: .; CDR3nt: TGTGCCAGCGTAGGGGATGAAAAACTGTTTTTT; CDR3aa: CASVGDEKLFF
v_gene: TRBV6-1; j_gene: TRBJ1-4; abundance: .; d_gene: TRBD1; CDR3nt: TGTGCCAGCAGTGAGACACAGGGGAATGAAAAACTGTTTTTT; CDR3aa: CASSETQGNEKLFF
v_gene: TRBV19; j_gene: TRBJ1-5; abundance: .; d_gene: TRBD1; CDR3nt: TGTGCCAGTAGTATAACCCAGGGGGCCAGCAATCAGCCCCAGCATTTT; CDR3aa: CASSITQGASNQPQHF
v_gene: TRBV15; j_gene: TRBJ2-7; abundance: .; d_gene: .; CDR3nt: TGTGCCACCAGCAGACGCGGGACCTACGAGCAGTACTTC; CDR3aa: CATSRRGTYEQYF
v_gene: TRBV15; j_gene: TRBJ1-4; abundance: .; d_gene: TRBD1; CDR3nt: TGTGCCACCAGAGGGGGACAGGGTGGGGAAAAACTGTTTTTT; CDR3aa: CATRGGQGGEKLFF
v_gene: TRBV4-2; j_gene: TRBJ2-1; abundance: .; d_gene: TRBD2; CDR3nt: TGTGCCAGCAGCCAAGGACTAGCGGGAGTTGGTGAGCAGTTCTTC; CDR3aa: CASSQGLAGVGEQFF
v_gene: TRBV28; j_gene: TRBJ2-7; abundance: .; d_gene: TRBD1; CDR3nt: TGTGCCAGCAGCCTGACAGGGTCTAGCTACGAGCAGTACTTC; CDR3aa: CASSLTGSSYEQYF
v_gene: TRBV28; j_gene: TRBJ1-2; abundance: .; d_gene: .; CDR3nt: TGTGCCAGCAGTCCTCAGGGTTATGGCTACACCTTC; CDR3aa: CASSPQGYGYTF
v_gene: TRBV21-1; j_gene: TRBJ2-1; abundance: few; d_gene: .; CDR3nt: TGTGCCAGCAGCATTACCCGACAGTACAATGAGCAGTTCTTC; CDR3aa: CASSITRQYNEQFF
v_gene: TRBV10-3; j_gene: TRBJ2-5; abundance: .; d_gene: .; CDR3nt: TGTGCCATCAGCCCCGAGACTCTCCAAGAGACCCAGTACTTC; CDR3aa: CAISPETLQETQYF
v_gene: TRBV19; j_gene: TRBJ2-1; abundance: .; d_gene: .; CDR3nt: TGTGCCAGTAGCCCTGTCGGGTACAATGAGCAGTTCTTC; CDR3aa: CASSPVGYNEQFF